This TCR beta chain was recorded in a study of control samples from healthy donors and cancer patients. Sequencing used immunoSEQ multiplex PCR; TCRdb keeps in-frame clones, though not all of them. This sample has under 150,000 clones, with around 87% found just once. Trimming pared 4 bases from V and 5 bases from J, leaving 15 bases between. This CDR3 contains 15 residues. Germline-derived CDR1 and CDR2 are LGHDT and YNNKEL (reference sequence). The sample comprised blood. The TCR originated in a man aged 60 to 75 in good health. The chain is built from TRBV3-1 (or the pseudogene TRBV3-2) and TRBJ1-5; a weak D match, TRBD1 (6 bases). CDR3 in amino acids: CASSLGAGPHQPQHF. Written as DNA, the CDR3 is TGTGCCAGCAGCCTGGGGGCAGGGCCTCATCAGCCCCAGCATTTT.